Shown below are 22 T cell receptor beta chains from a single sample sequenced in a study of CD4+ T cells in melanoma. Some clones are missing from TCRdb's copy, which holds only in-frame ones; the method was immunoSEQ multiplex PCR. The sample holds 140,000 or so clones, about 90% seen once. The receptors were gathered from a human donor with melanoma.

The chain is built from TRBV19 and TRBJ1-1, with unresolved D. Deletions cut 3 bases from V and 1 base from J, with 12 bases between. Germline V lookup: CDR1 LNHDA, CDR2 SQIVND (reference sequence). The CDR3 runs 15 residues. CDR3 residues: CASSINRQPNTEAFF. DNA of the CDR3: TGTGCCAGTAGTATCAACCGGCAGCCGAACACTGAAGCTTTCTTT.

The chain carries TRBV5-6 and TRBJ1-5, with D possibly TRBD1 on 6 matching bases. Trimming took 0 bases from V and 6 from J, leaving 16 bases between them. CDR1 and CDR2 (germline): SGHDT, YYEEEE. The CDR3 loop spans 16 amino acids. The CDR3 region has the DNA TGTGCCAGCAGCTTGGGGTCTCTAAGGGGGGGTCAGCCCCAGCATTTT. This translates into CASSLGSLRGGQPQHF.

This clone was picked up a small number of times. This rearrangement joins TRBV7-3 to TRBJ1-1, with 9 bases fitting TRBD1. The J segment lost 1 base and the V segment lost 5 bases, leaving 5 bases of the junction unmatched. In germline, CDR1 is SGHTA, CDR2 FQGTGA. The CDR3 totals 15 residues. CDR3 sequence reads: CASSTGQGQNTEAFF. CDR3 bases: TGTGCCAGCAGCACCGGACAGGGGCAGAACACTGAAGCTTTCTTT.

The V and J genes are TRBV6-1 and TRBJ2-1; the D gene is possibly TRBD2 (5 bases). Between the trimmed V and J ends, which lost 10 bases and 3 bases, there was a span of 19 bases. This CDR3 is built from 15 residues. CDR1 and CDR2 from the germline V gene are MNHNS and SASEGT. CDR3 DNA sequence: TGTGCCACGGGGAAGTACCAGTCTAGCTACAATGAGCAGTTCTTC. Encoded protein: CATGKYQSSYNEQFF.

This clone appeared once. V and J are TRBV18 and TRBJ1-1; D is unresolved. The CDR3 covers 13 residues. Trimming stripped 3 bases from V and 3 bases from J, with 8 bases between. Germline loops: CDR1 KGHSH, CDR2 LQKENI. The CDR3, as DNA: TGTGCCAGCTCACCCGCTTTGGACACTGAAGCTTTCTTT. This encodes CASSPALDTEAFF. The variable domain in full, with the rest retrieved from reference TRBV18 and TRBJ1-1, is NAGVMQNPRHLVRRRGQEARLRCSPMKGHSHVYWYRQLPEEGLKFMVYLQKENIIDESGMPKERFSAEFPKEGPSILRIQQVVRGDSAAYFCASSPALDTEAFFGQGTRLTVV.

The chain links TRBV5-5 to TRBJ1-1; D unclear. V was trimmed by 0 bases and J by 0 bases, leaving 12 bases between them. Germline loops: CDR1 SGHKS, CDR2 YYEKEE (reference sequence). The CDR3 length is 16 residues. CDR3 amino acids: CASSLARWELNTEAFF. Written as DNA, the CDR3 is TGTGCCAGCAGCTTGGCGCGTTGGGAGCTGAACACTGAAGCTTTCTTT.

The chain couples TRBV6-1 to TRBJ2-5; TRBD2 is a possible D gene (6 bases). Germline CDR1 and CDR2: MNHNS and SASEGT. This CDR3 comprises 13 residues. Trimming shortened V by 3 bases and J by 4 bases, and 9 bases separated the two germline ends. CDR3 DNA sequence: TGTGCCAGCAGTGAGGGGAGGCGAGAGACCCAGTACTTC. Protein sequence: CASSEGRRETQYF.

CDR3 sequence (DNA): TGTGCCAGCAGCCCTCAGGACAGGGAACGCGAGCAGTACTTC. Translating gives CASSPQDREREQYF. The V gene is TRBV7-2, the J gene TRBJ2-7; TRBD1 matches 8 bases. V gave up 5 bases and J gave up 6 bases; unmatched junction bases: 9. Germline lookup yields CDR1 SGHTA and CDR2 FQGNSA. The CDR3 has 14 amino acids. Full variable domain (rest looked up from reference TRBV7-2 and TRBJ2-7): GAGVSQSPSNKVTEKGKDVELRCDPISGHTALYWYRQSLGQGLEFLIYFQGNSAPDKSGLPSDRFSAERTGGSVSTLTIQRTQQEDSAVYLCASSPQDREREQYFGPGTRLTVT.

This rearrangement joins TRBV7-9 to TRBJ2-5; D gene unclear. The CDR3 spans 13 residues. The germline V gene has CDR1 SEHNR and CDR2 FQNEAQ (reference sequence). Trimming shortened V by 5 bases and J by 2 bases, and 9 bases separated the two germline ends. The CDR3 reads CASSPTPQETQYF. Written as DNA, the CDR3 is TGTGCCAGCAGCCCTACCCCTCAAGAGACCCAGTACTTC.

V gene TRBV6-5 combines with J gene TRBJ1-2, with no clear D. Germline V gene sequence: CDR1 MNHEY, CDR2 SVGAGI. The CDR3 is made up of 12 amino acids. V lost 0 bases to trimming and J lost 8 bases, with 7 bases between them. Here the CDR3 DNA reads TGTGCCAGCAGTTACTCCTATGGGGGCTACACCTTC. It yields the protein CASSYSYGGYTF.

The chain combines TRBV5-6 with TRBJ1-2, with 10 bases matching TRBD1. V was clipped by 0 bases and J by 0 bases; unmatched bases: 8. The CDR3 loop spans 18 amino acids. Germline lookup yields CDR1 SGHDT and CDR2 YYEEEE. The CDR3 reads CASSLADRGPRANYGYTF. Here the CDR3 DNA reads TGTGCCAGCAGCTTGGCCGACAGGGGGCCAAGAGCTAACTATGGCTACACCTTC.

This chain links TRBV7-3 with TRBJ2-1; D ambiguous. The CDR3 is 11 amino acids. V gave up 4 bases and J gave up 9 bases, with 7 bases separating them. The germline V gene has CDR1 SGHTA and CDR2 FQGTGA. Written as DNA, the CDR3 is TGTGCCAGCAGCTCCGGCGGTGAGCAGTTCTTC. Translating gives CASSSGGEQFF.

The V gene is TRBV19, the J gene TRBJ1-4; D is ambiguous. Germline CDR1 LNHDA, CDR2 SQIVND (reference sequence). CDR3 length equals 13 residues. With 6 bases removed from V and 3 bases from J, the gap between germline ends came to 8 bases. The CDR3 coding sequence is TGTGCCAGTAGGGGAGTCCCTAATGAAAAACTGTTTTTT. It encodes CASRGVPNEKLFF.

The V and J genes are TRBV4-2 and TRBJ1-4, with D unclear. This CDR3 is built from 16 residues. The germline V and J ends were trimmed by 0 bases and 0 bases, with 8 bases remaining between them. Germline V lookup: CDR1 LGHNA, CDR2 YNFKEQ. The CDR3 loop is CASSQDLGATNEKLFF. CDR3 nucleotides: TGTGCCAGCAGCCAAGACTTAGGTGCAACTAATGAAAAACTGTTTTTT.

This chain links TRBV7-3 with TRBJ2-7, with a possible D match to TRBD1 (8 bases). Trimming took 5 bases from V and 3 from J, leaving 14 bases between them. The CDR3 loop spans 14 amino acids. From germline, CDR1 is SGHTA and CDR2 FQGTGA. CDR3 residues: CASSLQGGGYEQYF. The DNA of the CDR3 is TGTGCCAGCAGCCTACAGGGGGGGGGCTACGAGCAGTACTTC.

The J gene is TRBJ2-1, the V gene TRBV6-6, with 8 bases matching TRBD1. The CDR3 covers 14 residues. V dropped 5 bases and J dropped 6; count of bases not matched to a gene: 6. Germline CDR1 and CDR2: MNHNY and SVGAGI (reference sequence). The DNA of the CDR3 is TGTGCCAGCAGTCCAGGGGGCACCGTCAATGAGCAGTTCTTC. It yields the protein CASSPGGTVNEQFF.

The CDR3 loop reads CASSQDVGNRGEEAFF. The CDR3 nucleotides read TGTGCCAGCAGCCAAGATGTTGGGAACAGGGGGGAGGAAGCTTTCTTT. V and J are TRBV4-2 and TRBJ1-1; 8 nucleotides align to TRBD1. Germline trimming cut 0 bases from V and 8 bases from J; bases unmatched to any gene: 11. This CDR3 has 16 amino acids. CDR1 and CDR2 (germline): LGHNA, YNFKEQ.

The rearrangement joins TRBV7-9 to TRBJ2-2; D uncertain. Per germline, CDR1 SEHNR and CDR2 FQNEAQ (reference sequence). The CDR3 is made up of 14 amino acids. The V end was cut by 6 bases, the J end by 0 bases, with 8 bases between. The CDR3 is CASSRESNTGELFF. In nucleotides, the CDR3 is TGTGCCAGCAGTAGAGAATCGAACACCGGGGAGCTGTTTTTT.

The chain uses TRBV7-8 and TRBJ1-4; D unresolved. Per the germline V gene, CDR1 is SGHVS and CDR2 is FQNEAQ. The germline V and J ends were trimmed by 0 bases and 6 bases, with 20 bases remaining between them. The CDR3 contains 18 residues. CDR3 DNA: TGTGCCAGCAGCTTAGCGATAGGTACAGCTCCCCCAGATGAAAAACTGTTTTTT. Its translation is CASSLAIGTAPPDEKLFF. Looking up the rest from reference TRBV7-8 and TRBJ1-4 gives the full variable domain: GAGVSQSPRYKVAKRGQDVALRCDPISGHVSLFWYQQALGQGPEFLTYFQNEAQLDKSGLPSDRFFAERPEGSVSTLKIQRTQQEDSAVYLCASSLAIGTAPPDEKLFFGSGTQLSVL.

The rearrangement joins TRBV15 to TRBJ2-1; D perhaps matches TRBD1 (6 bases). The CDR3 extends over 15 amino acids. V was clipped by 3 bases and J by 9 bases, with 18 bases between them. Germline CDR1 reads LNHNV; CDR2 reads YYDKDF (reference sequence). The CDR3: CATSREVNRVGEQFF. DNA for the CDR3: TGTGCCACCAGCAGGGAAGTTAACAGGGTGGGTGAGCAGTTCTTC. The complete variable domain, with remaining parts taken from reference TRBV15 and TRBJ2-1, reads DAMVIQNPRYQVTQFGKPVTLSCSQTLNHNVMYWYQQKSSQAPKLLFHYYDKDFNNEADTPDNFQSRRPNTSFCFLDIRSPGLGDTAMYLCATSREVNRVGEQFFGPGTRLTVL.

V and J are TRBV4-1 and TRBJ2-7; TRBD1 matches at 7 bases. CDR1 is MGHRA, CDR2 YSYEKL, per germline. This CDR3 is built from 15 residues. J lost 2 bases, V lost 3 bases, and 7 bases had no gene match. Written as DNA, the CDR3 is TGCGCCAGCAGCCAGACAGGGATGGCCCCCTACGAGCAGTACTTC. Amino acid sequence: CASSQTGMAPYEQYF.

This chain uses TRBV7-9 with TRBJ1-5; unclear D gene. Germline assignment: CDR1 SEHNR and CDR2 FQNEAQ (reference sequence). Trimming shortened V by 5 bases and J by 5 bases, and 10 bases separated the two germline ends. The CDR3 extends over 13 amino acids. CDR3 nucleotide sequence: TGTGCCAGCAGCATTGACACCGATCAGCCCCAGCATTTT. Translation gives CASSIDTDQPQHF. The full variable domain, in which reference TRBV7-9 and TRBJ1-5 provide the parts outside the CDR3, is DTGVSQNPRHKITKRGQNVTFRCDPISEHNRLYWYRQTLGQGPEFLTYFQNEAQLEKSRLLSDRFSAERPKGSFSTLEIQRTEQGDSAMYLCASSIDTDQPQHFGDGTRLSIL.